Sequencing of this T cell receptor beta chain was carried out in a study of regulatory T cells in long-lasting Graves disease. Germline V lookup: CDR1 KGHSH, CDR2 LQKENI. The CDR3 loop spans 14 amino acids. Trimming removed 6 bases from V and 5 bases from J, with 16 bases in between. This clonotype was counted many times. Described time point: persistent/refractory GD, antithyroid drugs over 5 years with positive TRAb. From PBMCs, RNA was extracted and then used to make the TCR library. Arm-PCR with iRepertoire HTBI primers amplified the CDR3 regions for these TCR beta libraries. Original handling: Under 75 TRBV and about 14 TRBJ segments were identified across samples. TCRdb called the multiplex PCR reads again in MiXCR, with one record for every CDR3 protein. These V and J calls derive from TCRdb rather than the authors' analysis. This sample has about 340,000 distinct CDR3 sequences; 20% occur once, and the top ten carry 25% to 35%.

The TCR originated in a female donor with Graves disease. Here the sequenced sample was peripheral blood mononuclear cells (PBMCs), taken when the disease was refractory, from a patient treated with antithyroid drugs. The chain has TRBV18 and TRBJ2-5; D perhaps matches TRBD1 (6 bases). CDR3 region: CASSQSRGVETQYF. The CDR3 DNA follows: TGTGCCAGCTCCCAATCCAGGGGCGTGGAGACCCAGTACTTC.